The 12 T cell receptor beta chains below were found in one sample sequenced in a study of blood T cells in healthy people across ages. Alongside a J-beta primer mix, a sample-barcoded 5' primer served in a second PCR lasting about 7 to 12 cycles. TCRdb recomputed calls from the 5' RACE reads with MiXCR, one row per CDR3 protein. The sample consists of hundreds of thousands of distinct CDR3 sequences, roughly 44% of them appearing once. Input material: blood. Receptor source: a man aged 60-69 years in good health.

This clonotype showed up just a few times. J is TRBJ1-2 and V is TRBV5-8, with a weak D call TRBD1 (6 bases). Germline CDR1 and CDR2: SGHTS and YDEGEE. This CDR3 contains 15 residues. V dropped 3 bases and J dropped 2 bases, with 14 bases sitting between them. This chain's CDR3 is CASSSRTANNYGYTF. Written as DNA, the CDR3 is TGTGCCAGCAGCTCGCGGACAGCGAACAACTATGGCTACACCTTC.

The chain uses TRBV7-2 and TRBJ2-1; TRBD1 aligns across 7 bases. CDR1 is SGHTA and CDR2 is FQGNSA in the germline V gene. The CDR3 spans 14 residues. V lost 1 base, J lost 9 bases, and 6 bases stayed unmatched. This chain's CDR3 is CASSLEGARGEQFF. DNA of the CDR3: TGTGCCAGCAGCTTAGAGGGGGCCCGCGGTGAGCAGTTCTTC.

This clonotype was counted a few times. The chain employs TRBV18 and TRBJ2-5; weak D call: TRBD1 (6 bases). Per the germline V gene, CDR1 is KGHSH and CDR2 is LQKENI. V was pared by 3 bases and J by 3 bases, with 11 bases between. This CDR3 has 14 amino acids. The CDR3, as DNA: TGTGCCAGCTCACCTCGACAGGAGAAAGAGACCCAGTACTTC. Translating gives CASSPRQEKETQYF. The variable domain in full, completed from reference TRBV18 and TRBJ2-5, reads NAGVMQNPRHLVRRRGQEARLRCSPMKGHSHVYWYRQLPEEGLKFMVYLQKENIIDESGMPKERFSAEFPKEGPSILRIQQVVRGDSAAYFCASSPRQEKETQYFGPGTRLLVL.

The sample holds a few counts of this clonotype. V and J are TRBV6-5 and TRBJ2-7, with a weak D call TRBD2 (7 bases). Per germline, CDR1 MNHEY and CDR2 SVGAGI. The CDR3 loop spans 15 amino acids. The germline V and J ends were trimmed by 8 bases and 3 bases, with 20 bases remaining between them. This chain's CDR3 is CASSPAGGPSYEQYF. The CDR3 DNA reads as TGTGCCAGCTCTCCGGCCGGGGGGCCGAGCTACGAGCAGTACTTC.

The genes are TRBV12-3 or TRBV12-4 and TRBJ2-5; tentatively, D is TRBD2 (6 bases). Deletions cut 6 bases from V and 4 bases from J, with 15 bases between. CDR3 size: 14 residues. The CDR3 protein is CASRAGSPRETQYF. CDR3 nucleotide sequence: TGTGCCAGCAGGGCGGGGTCCCCCCGAGAGACCCAGTACTTC.

This chain's CDR3 is CSARDQRGAKGYTF. CDR3 sequence (DNA): TGCAGTGCTAGAGATCAGCGGGGGGCGAAGGGCTACACCTTC. This rearrangement joins TRBV20-1 to TRBJ1-2; perhaps TRBD1 as D (6 bases). V was trimmed by 0 bases and J by 8 bases, leaving 16 bases between them. The germline gives CDR1 DFQATT, CDR2 SNEGSKA (reference sequence). The CDR3 runs to 14 residues.

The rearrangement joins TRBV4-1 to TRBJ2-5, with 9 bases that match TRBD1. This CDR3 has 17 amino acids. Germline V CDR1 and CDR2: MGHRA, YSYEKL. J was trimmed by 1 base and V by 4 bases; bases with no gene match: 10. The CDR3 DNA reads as TGCGCCAGCAGCCGGGTGTGGGGGACAGGGATCCAAGAGACCCAGTACTTC. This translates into CASSRVWGTGIQETQYF.

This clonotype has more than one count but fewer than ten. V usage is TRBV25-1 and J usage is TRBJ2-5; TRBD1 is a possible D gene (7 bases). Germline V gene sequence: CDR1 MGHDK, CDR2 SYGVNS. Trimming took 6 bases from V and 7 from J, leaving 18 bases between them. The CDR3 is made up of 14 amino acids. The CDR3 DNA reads TGTGCCAGCAGATCGCCAGGGGGGTCGGCGACCCAGTACTTC. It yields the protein CASRSPGGSATQYF.

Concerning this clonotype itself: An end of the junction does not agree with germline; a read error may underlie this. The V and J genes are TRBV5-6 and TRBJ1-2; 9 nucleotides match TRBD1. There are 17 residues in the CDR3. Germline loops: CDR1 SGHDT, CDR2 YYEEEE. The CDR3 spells CANSLARDRADNYGYTF. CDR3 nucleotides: TGTGCCAACAGCTTGGCACGGGACAGGGCGGATAACTATGGCTACACCTTC.

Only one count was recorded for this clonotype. The CDR3 loop is CASSSLLGDRAYEQYF. The CDR3 DNA is TGTGCCAGCAGCTCCCTTTTGGGGGACAGAGCTTACGAGCAGTACTTC. The chain joins TRBV11-2 to TRBJ2-7, with 7 bases matching TRBD1. After removal of 4 bases from V and 4 bases from J, the junction contained 13 bases not matched to a gene. The CDR3 is 16 amino acids. Per germline, CDR1 SGHAT and CDR2 FQNNGV. Full variable domain (remainder filled in from reference TRBV11-2 and TRBJ2-7): EAGVAQSPRYKIIEKRQSVAFWCNPISGHATLYWYQQILGQGPKLLIQFQNNGVVDDSQLPKDRFSAERLKGVDSTLKIQPAKLEDSAVYLCASSSLLGDRAYEQYFGPGTRLTVT.

CDR3 residues: CASSPLSRQETQYF. CDR3 nucleotide sequence: TGTGCCAGCTCACCTTTGAGCAGACAAGAGACCCAGTACTTC. This sequence joins TRBV18 and TRBJ2-5; no definite D call. Germline CDR1 reads KGHSH; CDR2 reads LQKENI. Trimming removed 3 bases at V and 2 bases at J, with 10 bases between. CDR3 length equals 14 residues.

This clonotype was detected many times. The CDR3 sequence is CASRGTKQETQYF. For the CDR3, the DNA is TGTGCCAGCAGGGGGACAAAACAGGAGACCCAGTACTTC. This rearrangement joins TRBV2 to TRBJ2-5, with D maybe TRBD1 (6 bases). The CDR3 length is 13 residues. Trimming cost V 6 bases and J 5 bases, with 13 bases left between them. The germline gives CDR1 SNHLY, CDR2 FYNNEI.